These 10 T cell receptor beta chains share one sample of origin, sequenced in a study of read filtering for tumor transcriptome and immune sequencing (TCRdb year 2020). Sequencing relied on an Illumina HiSeq 4000. TCR libraries were built from about 370 ng RNA with the Immunoverse kit, using molecular barcoded adaptors covering alpha/delta and beta/gamma chains. Through fastp at Q25 and MiXCR, TCRdb rebuilt clones from the public reads, retaining in-frame beta chains. Rows with a matching CDR3 protein are joined into one entry that keeps the most common DNA and genes. The sample table contains approximately 58,000 distinct CDR3 sequences; only one count was recorded for 20% to 25% of them. The top ten clonotypes cover approximately 18% of the sample. Material: a population of CD138-negative cells sorted from bone marrow. The sample's cell subset or site label, decoded: bone marrow mononuclear cells depleted of CD138+ plasma/myeloma cells by negative magnetic selection. These receptors were taken from a donor over 35 with multiple myeloma.

This clonotype was detected ten times or more. The rearrangement links TRBV6-2 or TRBV6-3 to TRBJ2-1; 13 bases match TRBD2. This CDR3 has 17 residues. The junction had 4 bases not matched to a gene; V was cut back by 5 bases and J by 0 bases. CDR1 is MNHEY, CDR2 SVGEGT, per germline. The CDR3 region is CASSTRTSGSSYNEQFF. For the CDR3, the DNA is TGTGCCAGCAGTACTCGGACTAGCGGGAGCTCCTACAATGAGCAGTTCTTC.

In this sample, this clonotype turned up a few times. The genes are TRBV7-2 and TRBJ2-5; TRBD1 matches 9 bases. The CDR3 contains 14 residues. Germline V gene data show CDR1 as SGHTA and CDR2 as FQGNSA. V trimming: 5 bases; J trimming: 5 bases; junction bases outside the gene matches: 6. The CDR3 sequence: CASSPRTGEETQYF. CDR3 in DNA: TGTGCCAGCAGCCCTAGGACAGGGGAGGAGACCCAGTACTTC.

A word on this clonotype: One junction end disagrees with the germline gene, perhaps due to a read error. The chain couples TRBV19 to TRBJ2-1, with 13 bases that match TRBD2. This CDR3 is built from 13 residues. Looked up from germline, CDR1 is LNHDA and CDR2 is SQIVND (reference sequence). The CDR3 loop is CASGLAGVDERFF. CDR3 coding DNA: TGTGCCAGCGGACTAGCGGGAGTCGATGAGCGGTTCTTC.

This clonotype was counted ten times or more. V is TRBV20-1 and J is TRBJ2-1; 12 bases are shared with TRBD2. Germline values: CDR1 DFQATT, CDR2 SNEGSKA (reference sequence). CDR3 size: 18 residues. The ends lost 0 bases at V and 3 bases at J; junction bases unmatched: 9. DNA for the CDR3: TGCAGTGCTAGAGATCTTTCTAGCGGGAGGGCCGGCTACAATGAGCAGTTCTTC. Residues: CSARDLSSGRAGYNEQFF.

CDR3 DNA sequence: TGTGCCACTGAACGAAGGGGTGAGAGAAACACCATATATTTT. Translated: CATERRGERNTIYF. The chain is built from TRBV15 and TRBJ1-3, with a tentative D call TRBD1 (5 bases). Germline assignment: CDR1 LNHNV and CDR2 YYDKDF (reference sequence). Between the trimmed V and J ends, which lost 9 bases and 5 bases, there was a span of 17 bases. This CDR3 region has 14 residues.

This clonotype was recorded a few times. The chain carries TRBV19 and TRBJ2-7, with TRBD1 identical over 9 bases. Trimming took 5 bases from V and 6 from J; bases not matched to a gene: 5. The CDR3 has 13 amino acids. Germline values: CDR1 LNHDA, CDR2 SQIVND (reference sequence). The CDR3 DNA follows: TGTGCCAGTAGTTTCGGGACAGGGCGCGAGCAGTACTTC. This sequence encodes CASSFGTGREQYF.

This clonotype appeared many times. The gene calls are TRBV20-1 and TRBJ2-1; possibly TRBD2 for D (6 bases). Germline CDR1 is DFQATT and CDR2 is SNEGSKA (reference sequence). There are 15 residues in the CDR3. The germline V and J ends were trimmed by 5 bases and 6 bases, with 20 bases remaining between them. In nucleotides, the CDR3 is TGCAGTGCTGGGAGAGTGGGGAGGAGGGTCAATGAGCAGTTCTTC. Its translation: CSAGRVGRRVNEQFF.

This clonotype has more than one count but fewer than ten. The chain carries TRBV4-1 and TRBJ2-5; TRBD1 aligns across 8 bases. The CDR3 length is 15 residues. V lost 1 base and J lost 4; bases outside the gene matches: 5. CDR1 and CDR2 (germline): MGHRA, YSYEKL. This CDR3 is CASSQAGQVGETQYF. The CDR3 DNA reads TGCGCCAGCAGCCAAGCGGGACAGGTGGGAGAGACCCAGTACTTC.

This clonotype was seen many times. The gene calls are TRBV5-1 and TRBJ2-3; D may be TRBD1 or TRBD2 (5 bases each). Trimming stripped 2 bases from V and 4 bases from J, with 14 bases between. The length of the CDR3 is 15 residues. The germline gives CDR1 SGHRS, CDR2 YFSETQ. CDR3 protein: CASSFDVQGADTQYF. The CDR3 DNA reads TGCGCCAGCAGCTTTGATGTTCAGGGAGCAGATACGCAGTATTTT.

This clonotype was detected only a few times. This sequence joins TRBV11-2 and TRBJ1-6; TRBD1 matches 10 bases. The CDR3 contains 17 residues. The V gene's germline CDR1 is SGHAT and CDR2 FQNNGV. V was pared by 0 bases and J by 6 bases, with 5 bases of the junction left unmatched. CDR3 nucleotides: TGTGCCAGCAGCTTAGATGGGACAGGGGTTGCTAATTCACCCCTCCACTTT. This codes for CASSLDGTGVANSPLHF. Full variable domain (remainder filled in from reference TRBV11-2 and TRBJ1-6): EAGVAQSPRYKIIEKRQSVAFWCNPISGHATLYWYQQILGQGPKLLIQFQNNGVVDDSQLPKDRFSAERLKGVDSTLKIQPAKLEDSAVYLCASSLDGTGVANSPLHFGNGTRLTVT.